This note documents a single T cell receptor beta chain sequence. This specimen comes from a study of radiotherapy plus CTLA-4 blockade in lung cancer. Deletions cut 5 bases from V and 2 bases from J, with 17 bases between. This CDR3 is built from 16 residues. The germline CDR1 and CDR2 sequences are SEHNR and FQNEAQ (reference sequence). Profiled with immunoSEQ multiplex PCR; TCRdb holds only in-frame clones, not every one. The sample carries 65,000 to 100,000 clones, around four fifths recorded once. This sample comprised peripheral blood, obtained from a patient treated with radiotherapy plus ipilimumab. The TCR comes from a human donor with non-small cell lung cancer who had stable disease on radiotherapy plus ipilimumab. This rearrangement joins TRBV7-9 to TRBJ2-3, with D possibly TRBD1 on 7 matching bases. The DNA for the CDR3 is TGTGCCAGCAGCACCCAGGGGGGCGGCCCCACAGATACGCAGTATTTT. Protein product: CASSTQGGGPTDTQYF.